What follows is one TCR beta chain and its context. These data are taken from a study of blood T cells in healthy people across ages. CDR1 and CDR2 from the germline V gene are MNHEY and SMNVEV (reference sequence). V was clipped by 6 bases and J by 2 bases; unmatched bases: 10. There are 16 residues in the CDR3. Primers used in a second PCR of roughly 7 to 11 cycles were a sample-barcoded 5' primer and a J-beta primer mix. TCRdb independently ran MiXCR on the 5' RACE reads; one entry per CDR3 protein. The sample consists of 1.5 million to 2 million distinct CDR3 sequences, approximately 50% of them appearing once. Healthy Caucasian individuals from Russia aged 6 to 90 served as donors. Samples each yielded at least 6 micrograms of total RNA.

Sequences were obtained from blood. The chain recombines TRBV27 with TRBJ2-3; 8 bases line up with TRBD2. The receptor's source is a woman in her thirties or forties in good health. The DNA of the CDR3 is TGTGCCAGCAGCCTTAGAACGGGGGGGGACACAGATACGCAGTATTTT. Translation: CASSLRTGGDTDTQYF.